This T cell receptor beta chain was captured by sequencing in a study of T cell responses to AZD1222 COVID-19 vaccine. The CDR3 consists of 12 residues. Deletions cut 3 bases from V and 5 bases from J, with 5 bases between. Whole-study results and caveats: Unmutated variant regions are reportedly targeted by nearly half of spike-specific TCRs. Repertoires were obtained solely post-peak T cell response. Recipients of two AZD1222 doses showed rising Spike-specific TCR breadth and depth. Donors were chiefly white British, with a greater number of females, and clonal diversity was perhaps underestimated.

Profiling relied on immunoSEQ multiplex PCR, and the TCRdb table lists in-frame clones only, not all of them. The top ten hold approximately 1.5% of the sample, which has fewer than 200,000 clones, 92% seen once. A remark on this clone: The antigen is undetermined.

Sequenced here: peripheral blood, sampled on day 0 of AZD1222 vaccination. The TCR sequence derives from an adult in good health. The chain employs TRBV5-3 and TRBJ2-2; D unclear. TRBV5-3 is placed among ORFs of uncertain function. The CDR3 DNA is TGTGCCAGAAGCTCTTCGACCGGGGAGCTGTTTTTT. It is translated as CARSSSTGELFF.